What follows are 22 T cell receptor beta chains derived from one specimen sequenced in a study of blood T cell repertoires in COVID-19. Here immunoSEQ multiplex PCR was the method, and the copy in TCRdb shows in-frame clones only, minus some. This sample has 210,000 or so clones, with roughly nine tenths found just once. Sequencing was performed on peripheral blood. The receptors were sampled from a woman in her 50s with acute or convalescent COVID-19.

This clone showed up just once. This sequence joins TRBV19 and TRBJ1-2; no clear D gene. The germline CDR1 and CDR2 sequences are LNHDA and SQIVND (reference sequence). V shed 3 bases and J shed 1 base, with 12 bases lying between them. The CDR3 extends over 15 amino acids. CDR3 in DNA: TGTGCCAGTAGTATGGGAGGGTTGGGTAACTATGGCTACACCTTC. Residues: CASSMGGLGNYGYTF.

The V call is TRBV29-1, the J call TRBJ1-5; TRBD1 matches at 7 bases. From germline, CDR1 is SQVTM and CDR2 ANQGSEA. The CDR3 has 13 residues. The V and J ends lost 4 bases and 0 bases, in that order; junction bases with no gene match: 0. CDR3 DNA sequence: TGCAGCGTTGCAGGGGGTAGCAATCAGCCCCAGCATTTT. It yields the protein CSVAGGSNQPQHF.

This clone appeared once. The chain carries TRBV9 and TRBJ2-3; TRBD2 is a possible D gene (6 bases). The germline V and J ends were trimmed by 0 bases and 1 base, with 9 bases remaining between them. The CDR3 extends over 15 amino acids. The germline V gene has CDR1 SGDLS and CDR2 YYNGEE. The DNA for the CDR3 is TGTGCCAGCAGCGTAGGACTAGATGGCACAGATACGCAGTATTTT. Protein sequence: CASSVGLDGTDTQYF.

The chain carries TRBV21-1 and TRBJ2-5; whether TRBD1, the table's D call, matches the DNA was not checked. TRBV21-1 is a listed pseudogene. The CDR3 extends over 16 amino acids. The CDR3 is CASSKVGAKYQETQYF. The CDR3 nucleotides are TGTGCCAGCAGCAAAGTAGGGGCAAAGTACCAAGAGACCCAGTACTTC.

The chain has TRBV6-6 and TRBJ2-6; 11 nucleotides match TRBD1. The CDR3 length is 17 residues. Germline CDR1 reads MNHNY; CDR2 reads SVGAGI (reference sequence). V trimming: 5 bases; J trimming: 3 bases; junction bases outside the gene matches: 6. The CDR3 DNA reads TGTGCCAGCAGTCGACGGACAGGGGGCTTTGGGGCCAACGTCCTGACTTTC. Amino acid sequence: CASSRRTGGFGANVLTF.

This chain connects TRBV7-9 to TRBJ2-1, with TRBD1 identical over 9 bases. Germline V gives CDR1 SEHNR, CDR2 FQNEAQ (reference sequence). CDR3 length: 14 residues. With 8 bases clipped from V and 4 bases from J, the junction kept 6 bases outside the gene matches. The CDR3 DNA reads TGTGCCAGCTCTGAGGGGACAGGGTACAATGAGCAGTTCTTC. It translates to CASSEGTGYNEQFF.

V is TRBV11-3 and J is TRBJ2-5, with a possible D match to TRBD2 (5 bases). Deletions cut 5 bases from V and 5 bases from J, with 12 bases between. The CDR3 totals 13 residues. CDR1 SGHNT and CDR2 YENEEA come from the germline V gene. This chain's CDR3 is CASSPGIWETQYF. As DNA, the CDR3 is TGTGCCAGCAGCCCGGGAATTTGGGAGACCCAGTACTTC. Using reference TRBV11-3 and TRBJ2-5 for the parts outside the CDR3, the full variable domain is EAGVVQSPRYKIIEKKQPVAFWCNPISGHNTLYWYLQNLGQGPELLIRYENEEAVDDSQLPKDRFSAERLKGVDSTLKIQPAELGDSAVYLCASSPGIWETQYFGPGTRLLVL.

In DNA, the CDR3 is TGTGCCAGCAGTCGAGACCGACAGCCATCTGGAAACACCATATATTTT. Translating it yields CASSRDRQPSGNTIYF. The chain couples TRBV6-2 or TRBV6-3 to TRBJ1-3; TRBD1 is a possible D gene (5 bases). Germline CDR1 reads MNHEY; CDR2 reads SVGEGT. CDR3 length equals 16 residues. V was cut by 5 bases and J by 1 base, with 15 bases left in between.

The chain uses TRBV5-1 and TRBJ1-1; D call uncertain. The CDR3 totals 15 residues. V lost 3 bases to trimming and J lost 1 base, with 13 bases between them. From germline, CDR1 is SGHRS and CDR2 YFSETQ. CDR3 residues: CASSSLSAGNTEAFF. In nucleotides, the CDR3 is TGCGCCAGCAGCTCACTCAGCGCGGGGAACACTGAAGCTTTCTTT. The full variable domain, completed using reference TRBV5-1 and TRBJ1-1, is KAGVTQTPRYLIKTRGQQVTLSCSPISGHRSVSWYQQTPGQGLQFLFEYFSETQRNKGNFPGRFSGRQFSNSRSEMNVSTLELGDSALYLCASSSLSAGNTEAFFGQGTRLTVV.

Only a few counts were recorded for this clone. This chain links TRBV9 with TRBJ2-7; 8 bases are shared with TRBD1. Germline values: CDR1 SGDLS, CDR2 YYNGEE. This CDR3 contains 15 residues. J lost 7 bases, V lost 6 bases, and 15 bases had no gene match. This CDR3 is CASNEEGTGGREQYF. CDR3 nucleotide sequence: TGTGCCAGCAACGAAGAAGGAACAGGGGGTCGTGAGCAGTACTTC.

The chain carries TRBV13 and TRBJ1-1; no clear D. The CDR3 length is 13 residues. CDR1 PRHDT and CDR2 FYEKMQ come from the germline V gene (reference sequence). Trimming took off 0 bases at V and 9 bases at J, with 11 bases between the two ends. CDR3 protein: CASSLGPVVKAFF. The DNA of the CDR3 is TGTGCCAGCAGCTTAGGGCCGGTGGTAAAAGCTTTCTTT.

This clone was counted a single time. The CDR3 coding sequence is TGTGCCAGCAGTTTATGGGCGGGGCAGACAGATACGCAGTATTTT. It encodes CASSLWAGQTDTQYF. V is TRBV27 and J is TRBJ2-3; TRBD2 might be the D (6 bases). The V end lost 1 base, the J end lost 3 bases, and 11 bases lay between the germline ends. This CDR3 is 15 amino acids long. Germline V lookup: CDR1 MNHEY, CDR2 SMNVEV (reference sequence).

This clone has a handful of counts. The chain links TRBV6-9 to TRBJ1-5, with TRBD1 matching over 7 bases. Germline CDR1 MNHGY, CDR2 SVAAGI. Trimming took 11 bases from V and 3 from J; bases not matched to a gene: 25. CDR3 length: 19 residues. CDR3 DNA: TGTGCCGGCAACGAGGGGGACAGTTTTCCCCAGGCCCCCAATCAGCCCCAGCATTTT. Translation: CAGNEGDSFPQAPNQPQHF.

The chain joins TRBV7-2 to TRBJ1-2; D unclear. Trimming stripped 0 bases from V and 6 bases from J, with 8 bases between. The CDR3 contains 13 residues. Germline V gives CDR1 SGHTA, CDR2 FQGNSA. The CDR3 DNA follows: TGTGCCAGCAGCTTAGCGGTAGCAGATGGCTACACCTTC. The encoded protein is CASSLAVADGYTF.

V and J are TRBV6-6 and TRBJ1-2; D remains unclear. The CDR3 consists of 12 residues. V was clipped by 2 bases and J by 6 bases, with 7 bases between them. In germline, CDR1 is MNHNY, CDR2 SVGAGI (reference sequence). In DNA form, the CDR3 reads TGTGCCAGCAGTTACCGCCAGGATGGCTACACCTTC. The encoded protein is CASSYRQDGYTF.

J is TRBJ2-1 and V is TRBV19, with 9 bases fitting TRBD2. Trimming took 1 base from V and 6 from J; bases not matched to a gene: 4. This CDR3 is 15 amino acids long. CDR1 LNHDA and CDR2 SQIVND come from the germline V gene (reference sequence). The CDR3 bases are TGTGCCAGTAGTATAGGGGCTAGCGGGATCAATGAGCAGTTCTTC. Protein: CASSIGASGINEQFF.

The V and J genes are TRBV27 and TRBJ1-4; 9 nucleotides agree with TRBD1. The CDR3 runs 15 residues. CDR1 MNHEY and CDR2 SMNVEV come from the germline V gene (reference sequence). V lost 5 bases to trimming and J lost 8 bases; unmatched junction nucleotides: 9. The CDR3 loop reads CASSTRGTGTEKLFF. The CDR3 DNA reads as TGTGCCAGCAGTACTCGAGGGACAGGGACCGAAAAACTGTTTTTT.

The V call is TRBV18, the J call TRBJ1-1; D not resolved. This CDR3 spans 13 amino acids. In germline, CDR1 is KGHSH, CDR2 LQKENI. V was clipped by 3 bases and J by 3 bases, with 8 bases between them. CDR3 residues: CASSPSTHTEAFF. CDR3 sequence (DNA): TGTGCCAGCTCACCGTCGACTCACACTGAAGCTTTCTTT.

The J gene is TRBJ2-1, the V gene TRBV11-2; 9 nucleotides align to TRBD1. CDR3 size: 18 residues. Germline lookup yields CDR1 SGHAT and CDR2 FQNNGV. V was clipped by 6 bases and J by 7 bases; unmatched bases: 19. The CDR3 protein is CASRGERQGGNLVNEQFF. CDR3 bases: TGTGCCAGCAGAGGGGAGAGACAGGGGGGTAATTTGGTGAATGAGCAGTTCTTC. The variable domain in full, completed from reference TRBV11-2 and TRBJ2-1, reads EAGVAQSPRYKIIEKRQSVAFWCNPISGHATLYWYQQILGQGPKLLIQFQNNGVVDDSQLPKDRFSAERLKGVDSTLKIQPAKLEDSAVYLCASRGERQGGNLVNEQFFGPGTRLTVL.

This chain connects TRBV3-1 (or the pseudogene TRBV3-2) to TRBJ1-4; D possibly corresponds to TRBD1 (5 bases). V lost 1 base and J lost 10, with 13 bases in between. CDR1 is LGHDT and CDR2 is YNNKEL in the germline V gene (reference sequence). The length of the CDR3 is 14 residues. CDR3: CASSQVREVGKLFF. CDR3 DNA sequence: TGTGCCAGCAGCCAAGTCAGGGAGGTTGGAAAACTGTTTTTT.

This clone was found a few times. The chain links TRBV19 to TRBJ1-1; D not certain. Looked up from germline, CDR1 is LNHDA and CDR2 is SQIVND (reference sequence). There are 15 residues in the CDR3. V was trimmed by 1 base and J by 0 bases, leaving 9 bases between them. The CDR3 spells CASSIGNSMNTEAFF. The CDR3 DNA reads as TGTGCCAGTAGTATAGGGAACAGTATGAACACTGAAGCTTTCTTT.

The V gene is TRBV6-2 or TRBV6-3, the J gene TRBJ1-5, with D possibly TRBD1 on 5 matching bases. From germline, CDR1 is MNHEY and CDR2 SVGEGT. Trimming removed 6 bases from V and 11 bases from J, with 14 bases in between. CDR3 length: 12 residues. The DNA for the CDR3 is TGTGCCAGCAGCCCTCAGTTGACAGCCCAGCATTTT. Translating gives CASSPQLTAQHF.